This T cell receptor beta chain was captured by sequencing in a study of vaccination effects on CD4 cells after COVID-19. As regards this clone: Its target is not known.

The table came from immunoSEQ multiplex PCR; TCRdb's copy has only in-frame clones and leaves some out. The sample lists 50,000 or so clones, about 67% occurring once. The CDR3 length is 16 residues. V lost 2 bases and J lost 6, with 14 bases in between. Germline V gives CDR1 SGHTA, CDR2 FQGNSA. When around ten days of culture had elapsed, CD4+ T cells were isolated. The rearrangement joins TRBV7-2 to TRBJ1-6, with a tentative D call TRBD1 (5 bases). The sample here was CD4+ T cells from PBMCs cultured without peptide, taken before COVID-19 vaccination. This TCR was sampled from a human donor who received a COVID-19 vaccine. The CDR3 bases are TGTGCCAGCAGCTTATATTCCGGGGGACGTAATTCACCCCTCCACTTT. Translating it yields CASSLYSGGRNSPLHF.